This T cell receptor (beta chain) was obtained from a study of OX40 agonist ivuxolimab in advanced cancers. General notes on the study: Ivuxolimab was a fully human IgG2 agonistic monoclonal antibody targeting the costimulatory receptor OX40 (CD134). In the dose-escalation cohort, more than 75% of patients were male, and the mean age was approximately 60 years, with a range of roughly 20 to 80. The paper covers the monotherapy dose-escalation part of the phase I ivuxolimab trial, which included N of about 51 patients. Patients were allowed to have had prior anti-PD-1, anti-PD-L1 or anti-CTLA-4 therapy, and more than 30% of the dose-escalation patients had previously received checkpoint inhibitors. Three dose-escalation patients achieved partial responses, one with hepatocellular carcinoma and two with cutaneous melanoma. The point of sequencing TCRbeta in the periphery was to test whether ivuxolimab changed TCR sequence diversity and drove clonal T-cell expansion. Intravenous ivuxolimab was administered to patients every 2 weeks at six dose levels: 0.01, 0.1, 0.3, 1.5, 3 and 10 mg/kg. Of the roughly 50 dose-escalation patients, hepatocellular carcinoma was present in around 20, melanoma in roughly 15, renal cell carcinoma in 9 and head and neck cancer in 9. General findings and caveats noted by the study authors: The antigen specificity of the peripheral T cells that underwent clonal expansion was not determined. In partial responders in the 0.1-3.0 mg/kg groups, normalized peripheral clonal expansion was found to be among the lowest, especially among CD8+ T cells. After ivuxolimab, CD8+ T cells had more expanded clones than CD4+ T cells on average. Low levels of normalized T-cell clonal expansion were also seen in some nonresponding patients. Clonal expansion of both CD4+ and CD8+ blood T cells was observed from baseline to week 6 at doses 0.1 to 3.0 mg/kg.

Note on this clone: Its specific antigen is unknown. Base-call qualities are not available, and no considerably larger clone is one nucleotide away.

To sequence the TCRbeta CDR3 region, genomic DNA was isolated from the sorted cells. The immunoSEQ Assay was used for sequencing of TCRbeta CDR3 regions. TCRdb provides this immuneACCESS table in a form limited to in-frame rearrangements. Some clones are lacking; in checked studies, under half of them reflect an unresolved V gene, and why the rest are absent is not known. This sample gives about 55,000 clones in total; about nine tenths of them show up just once. Under 8% of the sample lies in the top ten. Spanning cysteine to phenylalanine, the CDR3 consists of 12 amino acids. Of the read, only the CDR3 DNA is kept; its 36 bases are in frame from base 1. The germline V gene (reference sequence) gives CDR1 as GTSNPN and CDR2 as SVGIG. The junction carries 13 bases between V and J, which are trimmed by 0 bases and 11 bases respectively. The trial excluded patients who had a history of autoimmune disease or who were on systemic immunosuppression. In every dose cohort, peripheral blood was drawn for TCR sequencing at baseline, cycle 4 day 1, and cycle 7 day 1. Samples were obtained from an open-label, multicenter, first-in-human phase I dose-escalation trial of ivuxolimab. The trial enrolled adults with locally advanced or metastatic head and neck squamous cell, hepatocellular, melanoma or renal cell carcinoma. Before TCR sequencing, CD4+ T cells and CD8+ T cells were sorted from peripheral blood as separate populations.

The chain is assembled from TRBV30 and TRBJ2-5; the D gene cannot be named for sure. Sequenced material: CD4+ or CD8+ T cells sorted from blood, taken in a trial of the OX40 agonist ivuxolimab. The receptor comes from an adult with an advanced solid tumor such as melanoma, head and neck, liver or kidney cancer. The bases read TGTGCCTGGAGTGTACGTTCTCTAGTACAGTACTTC. Translated, it reads CAWSVRSLVQYF.